A single sample is the source of the 18 T cell receptor beta chains below, sequenced in a study of blood T cell repertoires in COVID-19. The repertoire was sequenced with immunoSEQ multiplex PCR; TCRdb's copy has only in-frame clones and lacks some. The sample carries around 250,000 clones, just over 85% recorded once. Material for sequencing was PBMCs or T cells enriched from blood (not recorded which). The receptors shown here come from a man aged 18 to 30 who had recovered from COVID-19.

The gene calls are TRBV12-3 or TRBV12-4 and TRBJ1-6, with TRBD1 matching 7 bases. The CDR3 spans 12 residues. J lost 15 bases, V lost 4 bases, and 6 bases had no gene match. The DNA of the CDR3 is TGTGCCAGCAGTTCTACACAGGGGCGCCTCCACTTT. It encodes CASSSTQGRLHF.

The chain links TRBV12-3 or TRBV12-4 to TRBJ1-6, with no clear D. V was trimmed by 2 bases and J by 7 bases, leaving 6 bases between them. This CDR3 contains 13 residues. In nucleotides, the CDR3 is TGTGCCAGCAGTTTATCCCAGAATTCACCCCTCCACTTT. It yields the protein CASSLSQNSPLHF.

This chain links TRBV12-5 with TRBJ1-2, with D uncertain. V gave up 2 bases and J gave up 5 bases, with 18 bases separating them. CDR1 is LGHNT, CDR2 FRNRAP, per germline. This CDR3 is built from 16 residues. The CDR3: CASGLYNFQEGYGYTF. CDR3 nucleotides: TGTGCTAGTGGTTTGTATAACTTTCAGGAAGGTTATGGCTACACCTTC.

J is TRBJ2-5 and V is TRBV11-2; 10 nucleotides line up with TRBD1. V gave up 5 bases and J gave up 5 bases; unmatched junction bases: 8. This CDR3 comprises 15 residues. Germline assignment: CDR1 SGHAT and CDR2 FQNNGV. CDR3 nucleotide sequence: TGTGCCAGCAGCACATCGACAGGGGGCATGGAGACCCAGTACTTC. Translated: CASSTSTGGMETQYF.

The V gene is TRBV2, the J gene TRBJ1-4; no clear D gene. Germline V gene lookup returns CDR1 SNHLY and CDR2 FYNNEI. The CDR3 loop spans 12 amino acids. V dropped 1 base and J dropped 8 bases, with 5 bases sitting between them. The CDR3 loop is CASSEGVEKLFF. DNA for the CDR3: TGTGCCAGCAGTGAAGGAGTGGAAAAACTGTTTTTT.

The genes are TRBV18 and TRBJ2-2; TRBD1 agrees at 7 bases. Unmatched junction bases numbered 6, after V lost 8 bases and J lost 3 bases. The CDR3 spans 14 residues. Germline V CDR1 and CDR2: KGHSH, LQKENI. CDR3 residues: CASTFDRDTGELFF. DNA for the CDR3: TGTGCCAGCACCTTTGACAGGGACACCGGGGAGCTGTTTTTT.

The CDR3 loop reads CASSPGTSGFSYNEQFF. The CDR3 coding sequence is TGTGCCAGCAGCCCTGGAACGAGCGGGTTCTCCTACAATGAGCAGTTCTTC. The chain employs TRBV11-3 and TRBJ2-1; D possibly corresponds to TRBD2 (6 bases). Trimming stripped 5 bases from V and 0 bases from J, with 17 bases between. This CDR3 has 17 amino acids. Per the germline V gene, CDR1 is SGHNT and CDR2 is YENEEA. The whole variable domain, remainder taken from reference TRBV11-3 and TRBJ2-1, is EAGVVQSPRYKIIEKKQPVAFWCNPISGHNTLYWYLQNLGQGPELLIRYENEEAVDDSQLPKDRFSAERLKGVDSTLKIQPAELGDSAVYLCASSPGTSGFSYNEQFFGPGTRLTVL.

The V call is TRBV20-1, the J call TRBJ2-7; 7 nucleotides match TRBD1. CDR1 is DFQATT, CDR2 SNEGSKA, per germline (reference sequence). This CDR3 is built from 13 residues. V was pared by 3 bases and J by 5 bases, with 7 bases of the junction left unmatched. Here the CDR3 DNA reads TGCAGTGCTAGTAGGACAGGAGGCCACGAGCAGTACTTC. Amino acids: CSASRTGGHEQYF.

The V and J genes are TRBV5-5 and TRBJ2-3, with D perhaps TRBD1 (5 bases). Per the germline V gene, CDR1 is SGHKS and CDR2 is YYEKEE (reference sequence). This CDR3 comprises 16 residues. Trimming took off 0 bases at V and 3 bases at J, with 14 bases between the two ends. The CDR3: CASSLGRAEVTDTQYF. CDR3 nucleotides: TGTGCCAGCAGCTTGGGCAGGGCAGAAGTTACAGATACGCAGTATTTT.

CDR3 sequence (DNA): TGTGCCAGCAGCCCTGGACAGTATAAGGAGGAGCAGTACTTC. It codes for CASSPGQYKEEQYF. This chain links TRBV7-9 with TRBJ2-7; D is perhaps TRBD1 (6 bases). This CDR3 is 14 amino acids long. Germline V lookup: CDR1 SEHNR, CDR2 FQNEAQ (reference sequence). The V gene lost 5 bases and the J gene lost 7 bases, with 18 bases spanning the gap.

This clone was seen only once. The gene calls are TRBV24-1 and TRBJ2-1; TRBD2 matches at 8 bases. The CDR3 contains 14 residues. CDR1 KGHDR and CDR2 SFDVKD come from the germline V gene. Germline trimming cut 3 bases from V and 8 bases from J; bases unmatched to any gene: 5. This CDR3 reads CATSDSGRFDEQFF. DNA for the CDR3: TGTGCCACCAGTGATAGCGGGAGATTCGATGAGCAGTTCTTC.

The chain has TRBV27 and TRBJ2-3; 13 bases are a match to TRBD2. The CDR3 spans 16 residues. CDR1 is MNHEY and CDR2 is SMNVEV in the germline V gene (reference sequence). V lost 5 bases, J lost 5 bases, and 7 bases stayed unmatched. CDR3 sequence: CASSGLAGEKGDTQYF. The CDR3 coding sequence is TGTGCCAGCAGTGGACTAGCGGGGGAGAAGGGAGATACGCAGTATTTT.

The rearrangement uses TRBV7-3 and TRBJ2-7, with 9 bases matching TRBD1. The length of the CDR3 is 14 residues. V shed 5 bases and J 4 bases; nucleotides not matched to a gene: 6. Germline values: CDR1 SGHTA, CDR2 FQGTGA. The CDR3 loop is CASSRGQGTYEQYF. The CDR3 nucleotides read TGTGCCAGCAGCCGAGGACAGGGGACATACGAGCAGTACTTC.

V and J are TRBV6-4 and TRBJ1-6, with D possibly TRBD1 on 5 matching bases. In germline, CDR1 is MRHNA, CDR2 SNTAGT. V dropped 2 bases and J dropped 9 bases, with 11 bases sitting between them. This CDR3 has 14 amino acids. CDR3 DNA sequence: TGTGCCAGCAGTGACGCGGGACCGCCTTCACCCCTCCACTTT. This sequence encodes CASSDAGPPSPLHF.

The rearrangement joins TRBV27 to TRBJ1-6, with 8 bases fitting TRBD1. CDR3 length: 14 residues. V gave up 6 bases and J gave up 7 bases; unmatched junction bases: 5. Per germline, CDR1 MNHEY and CDR2 SMNVEV (reference sequence). The CDR3: CASRSTGVNSPLHF. The DNA for the CDR3 is TGTGCCAGCAGGTCGACAGGGGTCAATTCACCCCTCCACTTT.

The chain is built from TRBV5-1 and TRBJ1-3, with 7 bases fitting TRBD1. Germline trimming cut 4 bases from V and 2 bases from J; bases unmatched to any gene: 6. Germline V lookup: CDR1 SGHRS, CDR2 YFSETQ. This CDR3 is built from 15 residues. CDR3 region: CASSPQGTAGNTIYF. CDR3 DNA sequence: TGCGCCAGCAGCCCCCAAGGGACAGCTGGAAACACCATATATTTT.

For this clone: Sequence at one end of the junction differs from germline and may be a read error. CDR3 nucleotides: TGTGCCAGCAGTAAAGCGGGACAGGGGGACTGGTGGAGCACTGAAGCTTTCTTT. Its translation: CASSKAGQGDWWSTEAFF. The chain is built from TRBV6-1 and TRBJ1-1, with 11 bases lining up with TRBD1. The CDR3 runs to 18 residues. Germline values: CDR1 MNHNS, CDR2 SASEGT.

This clone was seen more than once but under ten times. This chain connects TRBV28 to TRBJ2-3, with TRBD2 matching over 9 bases. The length of the CDR3 is 15 residues. V trimming: 5 bases; J trimming: 3 bases; junction bases outside the gene matches: 6. Germline V gene data show CDR1 as MDHEN and CDR2 as SYDVKM. For the CDR3, the DNA is TGTGCCAGCAGTCCCGGGACTAGCATTACAGATACGCAGTATTTT. This sequence encodes CASSPGTSITDTQYF. Together with reference TRBV28 and TRBJ2-3, the CDR3 gives the full variable domain: DVKVTQSSRYLVKRTGEKVFLECVQDMDHENMFWYRQDPGLGLRLIYFSYDVKMKEKGDIPEGYSVSREKKERFSLILESASTNQTSMYLCASSPGTSITDTQYFGPGTRLTVL.